Each of the 25 T cell receptor beta chains below was sequenced from the same sample in a study of blood T cell repertoires in COVID-19. Sequencing used immunoSEQ multiplex PCR; TCRdb keeps in-frame clones, though not all of them. Of about 170,000 clones in the sample, under 90% were seen once. The sample was peripheral blood. The source of these receptors is a woman of 80 years or more with acute or convalescent COVID-19.

DNA for the CDR3: TGTGCCAGCAGCTTCCGACAGATTCCCCAGCCCCAGCATTTT. Its translation: CASSFRQIPQPQHF. J is TRBJ1-5 and V is TRBV5-8; the D gene is possibly TRBD1 (5 bases). This CDR3 has 14 amino acids. Germline CDR1 SGHTS, CDR2 YDEGEE. The ends were cut back, 2 bases at V and 7 bases at J, with 13 bases in the middle.

This rearrangement joins TRBV19 to TRBJ1-5; possible D gene TRBD1, 5 bases. V dropped 7 bases and J dropped 3 bases, with 22 bases sitting between them. CDR1 LNHDA and CDR2 SQIVND come from the germline V gene (reference sequence). This CDR3 has 17 amino acids. The CDR3 region is CASTLLGEVANNQPQHF. The CDR3 DNA follows: TGTGCCAGTACCCTCCTGGGGGAGGTTGCGAACAATCAGCCCCAGCATTTT.

This clone was seen a single time. The chain uses TRBV4-1 and TRBJ2-5, with a possible D match to TRBD2 (5 bases). CDR3 size: 15 residues. The germline V and J ends were trimmed by 0 bases and 5 bases, with 13 bases remaining between them. The germline CDR1 and CDR2 sequences are MGHRA and YSYEKL. This chain's CDR3 is CASSQDWTGGETQYF. CDR3 DNA: TGCGCCAGCAGCCAAGATTGGACGGGCGGGGAGACCCAGTACTTC.

The chain links TRBV29-1 to TRBJ2-1, with no clear D. CDR1 and CDR2 from the germline V gene are SQVTM and ANQGSEA. CDR3 length: 13 amino acids. V was cut by 8 bases and J by 2 bases, with 13 bases left in between. The CDR3 protein is CSHARVAYNEQFF. DNA of the CDR3: TGCAGCCACGCTAGAGTAGCCTACAATGAGCAGTTCTTC.

J is TRBJ2-3 and V is TRBV5-3; tentative D call: TRBD2 (6 bases). TRBV5-3 is placed among ORFs of uncertain function. V gave up 4 bases and J gave up 1 base, with 13 bases separating them. This CDR3 has 15 residues. CDR3 sequence: CARSRRDSGTDTQYF. CDR3 coding DNA: TGTGCCAGAAGCCGTAGGGACTCAGGCACAGATACGCAGTATTTT.

This chain links TRBV5-6 with TRBJ1-2; TRBD1 is a possible D gene (5 bases). Trimming pared 3 bases from V and 7 bases from J, leaving 13 bases between. CDR1 is SGHDT, CDR2 YYEEEE, per germline. The CDR3 is 13 amino acids. The CDR3 coding sequence is TGTGCCAGCAGCTCGAAGGGGTCTAGTGGCTACACCTTC. This codes for CASSSKGSSGYTF.

V and J are TRBV2 and TRBJ1-6, with D perhaps matching TRBD1 (5 bases). The V end was cut by 4 bases, the J end by 7 bases, with 14 bases between. Germline-derived CDR1 and CDR2 are SNHLY and FYNNEI. The CDR3 runs to 15 residues. Here the CDR3 DNA reads TGTGCCAGCAGTGGCCGGGGGACGGGGAATTCACCCCTCCACTTT. Protein sequence: CASSGRGTGNSPLHF.

V usage is TRBV4-1 and J usage is TRBJ2-3; perhaps TRBD1 as D (5 bases). Germline V gene data show CDR1 as MGHRA and CDR2 as YSYEKL. This CDR3 is built from 17 residues. Between the trimmed V and J ends, which lost 2 bases and 1 base, there was a span of 16 bases. As DNA, the CDR3 is TGCGCCAGCAGCCAAAGGTTAGGTGGGGCGGGCACAGATACGCAGTATTTT. Its translation is CASSQRLGGAGTDTQYF.

The chain uses TRBV6-5 and TRBJ1-5; 7 bases line up with TRBD1. The V segment lost 6 bases and the J segment 6 bases; nucleotides outside the gene matches: 8. Germline V gene lookup returns CDR1 MNHEY and CDR2 SVGAGI. This CDR3 contains 14 residues. In DNA, the CDR3 is TGTGCCAGCAGCGACAGGGCAGGTGGTCAGCCCCAGCATTTT. It yields the protein CASSDRAGGQPQHF.

This clone was seen a handful of times. The CDR3: CASSVEGGAPETQYF. CDR3 nucleotides: TGTGCCAGCAGCGTGGAAGGGGGGGCACCAGAGACCCAGTACTTC. J is TRBJ2-5 and V is TRBV9; a possible D gene is TRBD2 (7 bases). Per the germline V gene, CDR1 is SGDLS and CDR2 is YYNGEE. CDR3 length equals 15 residues. Trimming left V 2 bases short and J 4 bases short, with 15 bases between.

The chain is built from TRBV30 and TRBJ1-5; D perhaps matches TRBD1 (6 bases). V lost 3 bases and J lost 4, with 10 bases in between. Germline V gene sequence: CDR1 GTSNPN, CDR2 SVGIG (reference sequence). The CDR3 runs 13 residues. The CDR3 sequence is CAWSRDTNQPQHF. CDR3 coding DNA: TGTGCCTGGAGCCGGGACACAAATCAGCCCCAGCATTTT.

In its sample, this clone was seen once. The CDR3, as DNA: TGTGCCACCAAAAGCGGGGGGACGGATGAGCAGTTCTTC. Protein: CATKSGGTDEQFF. J is TRBJ2-1 and V is TRBV24-1, with 9 bases matching TRBD2. Trimming took 8 bases from V and 8 from J; bases not matched to a gene: 6. CDR1 is KGHDR, CDR2 SFDVKD, per germline. The CDR3 is made up of 13 amino acids.

The gene calls are TRBV14 and TRBJ1-4; D is unclear. V lost 3 bases and J 7 bases, leaving 9 bases between the germline ends. This CDR3 region has 13 residues. The germline V gene encodes CDR1 SGHDN and CDR2 FVKESK. DNA of the CDR3: TGTGCCAGCAGCCAGAGGCGAGGTGAAAAACTGTTTTTT. This translates into CASSQRRGEKLFF.

The rearrangement uses TRBV29-1 and TRBJ2-7, with 7 nucleotides matching TRBD1. J was trimmed by 1 base and V by 5 bases; bases with no gene match: 5. The germline gives CDR1 SQVTM, CDR2 ANQGSEA. The CDR3 spans 13 residues. The DNA of the CDR3 is TGCAGCGTTAGGAACAGGGGATCCTACGAGCAGTACTTC. Translation: CSVRNRGSYEQYF.

The chain is built from TRBV6-5 and TRBJ1-1; 7 nucleotides align to TRBD1. Germline trimming cut 8 bases from V and 3 bases from J; bases unmatched to any gene: 9. The CDR3 spans 14 residues. Germline assignment: CDR1 MNHEY and CDR2 SVGAGI. Here the CDR3 DNA reads TGTGCCAGCGGCCGGGACAGAGGCTACACTGAAGCTTTCTTT. Its translation is CASGRDRGYTEAFF.

V gene TRBV6-1 combines with J gene TRBJ2-6, with D possibly TRBD1 on 5 matching bases. Trimming cost V 4 bases and J 4 bases, with 17 bases left between them. Germline values: CDR1 MNHNS, CDR2 SASEGT. CDR3 length equals 17 residues. CDR3 loop: CASSGGAPTLGANVLTF. The CDR3 DNA reads TGTGCCAGCAGTGGTGGGGCACCTACTCTGGGGGCCAACGTCCTGACTTTC.

The chain uses TRBV28 and TRBJ1-6; 7 nucleotides match TRBD1. Losses at the gene ends were 6 bases for V and 5 bases for J; bases not matched to a gene: 4. The CDR3 totals 14 residues. Germline CDR1 is MDHEN and CDR2 is SYDVKM. This CDR3 is CASRTGTDNSPLHF. CDR3 bases: TGTGCCAGCAGAACCGGGACAGATAATTCACCCCTCCACTTT.

The rearrangement uses TRBV3-1 (or the pseudogene TRBV3-2) and TRBJ1-2; 7 bases are a match to TRBD1. The CDR3 is 16 amino acids. Trimming took 3 bases from V and 7 from J; bases not matched to a gene: 14. The V gene's germline CDR1 is LGHDT and CDR2 YNNKEL (reference sequence). For the CDR3, the DNA is TGTGCCAGCAGCCATACCGACAGGGCGGACTTCTTTGGCTACACCTTC. This codes for CASSHTDRADFFGYTF.

The chain joins TRBV19 to TRBJ2-7; 9 positions match TRBD1. CDR3 length: 15 residues. Trimming took 8 bases from V and 4 from J; bases not matched to a gene: 12. The V gene's germline CDR1 is LNHDA and CDR2 SQIVND (reference sequence). In DNA, the CDR3 is TGTGCCAGTCGAGATCCGGGACAGGGCGGATACGAGCAGTACTTC. It is translated as CASRDPGQGGYEQYF.

The chain combines TRBV5-1 with TRBJ2-1; 11 bases are a match to TRBD2. V trimming: 3 bases; J trimming: 7 bases; junction bases outside the gene matches: 9. The CDR3 totals 16 residues. From germline, CDR1 is SGHRS and CDR2 YFSETQ. The CDR3 sequence: CASSSLTSGVRNEQFF. CDR3 bases: TGCGCCAGCAGCTCCCTGACTAGCGGGGTACGTAATGAGCAGTTCTTC. The full variable domain, with the rest looked up from reference TRBV5-1 and TRBJ2-1, is KAGVTQTPRYLIKTRGQQVTLSCSPISGHRSVSWYQQTPGQGLQFLFEYFSETQRNKGNFPGRFSGRQFSNSRSEMNVSTLELGDSALYLCASSSLTSGVRNEQFFGPGTRLTVL.

The chain recombines TRBV2 with TRBJ1-4; D possibly corresponds to TRBD1 (6 bases). The germline V gene has CDR1 SNHLY and CDR2 FYNNEI. Deletions cut 7 bases from V and 4 bases from J, with 13 bases between. This CDR3 has 14 amino acids. The chain's CDR3 is CASNAGALNEKLFF. CDR3 DNA: TGTGCCAGCAACGCAGGGGCCCTTAATGAAAAACTGTTTTTT.

CDR3 protein: CASSFMNTEAFF. The CDR3 DNA reads as TGTGCCAGCAGTTTCATGAACACTGAAGCTTTCTTT. This rearrangement joins TRBV6-5 to TRBJ1-1; D not resolved. The CDR3 contains 12 residues. V was cut by 4 bases and J by 0 bases, with 3 bases left in between. Per the germline V gene, CDR1 is MNHEY and CDR2 is SVGAGI.

This clone occurred once. The chain couples TRBV19 to TRBJ2-7; maybe TRBD1 (5 bases). V lost 5 bases, J lost 0 bases, and 11 bases lay in between. The CDR3 is 14 residues long. Germline values: CDR1 LNHDA, CDR2 SQIVND (reference sequence). The CDR3 sequence is CASSPRRGSYEQYF. CDR3 bases: TGTGCCAGTAGTCCCCGAAGGGGCTCCTACGAGCAGTACTTC.

This clone was seen a single time. V and J are TRBV7-2 and TRBJ1-2, with unresolved D. Germline CDR1 and CDR2: SGHTA and FQGNSA. Trimming took 5 bases from V and 2 from J, leaving 12 bases between them. The CDR3 contains 14 residues. This chain's CDR3 is CASSPRDLNYGYTF. CDR3 coding DNA: TGTGCCAGCAGCCCTCGAGATTTGAACTATGGCTACACCTTC.

This clone was seen once. V and J are TRBV7-2 and TRBJ2-5; 9 bases are shared with TRBD2. The CDR3 runs 16 residues. Germline CDR1 SGHTA, CDR2 FQGNSA. The J segment lost 5 bases and the V segment lost 5 bases, leaving 12 bases of the junction unmatched. The CDR3 protein is CASSRSSGAMGETQYF. The DNA for the CDR3 is TGTGCCAGCAGCCGTTCTAGCGGGGCGATGGGGGAGACCCAGTACTTC.